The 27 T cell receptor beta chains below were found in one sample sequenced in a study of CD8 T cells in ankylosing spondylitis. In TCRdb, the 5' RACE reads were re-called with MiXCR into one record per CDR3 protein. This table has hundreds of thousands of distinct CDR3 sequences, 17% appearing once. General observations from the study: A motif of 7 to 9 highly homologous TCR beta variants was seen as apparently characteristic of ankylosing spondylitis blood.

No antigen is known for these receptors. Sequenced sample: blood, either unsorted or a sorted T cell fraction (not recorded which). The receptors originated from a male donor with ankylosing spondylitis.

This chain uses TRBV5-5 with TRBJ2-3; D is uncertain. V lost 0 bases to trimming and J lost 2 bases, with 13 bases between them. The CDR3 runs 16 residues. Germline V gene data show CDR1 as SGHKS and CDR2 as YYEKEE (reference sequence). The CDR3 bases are TGTGCCAGCAGCTTGGTACCAGCTACTTTCACAGATACGCAGTATTTT. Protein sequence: CASSLVPATFTDTQYF.

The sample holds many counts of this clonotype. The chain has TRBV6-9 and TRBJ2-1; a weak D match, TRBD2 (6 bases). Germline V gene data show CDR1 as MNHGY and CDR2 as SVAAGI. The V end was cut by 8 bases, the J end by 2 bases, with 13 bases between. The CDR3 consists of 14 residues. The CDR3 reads CASSEGATYNEQFF. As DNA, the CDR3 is TGTGCCAGCTCGGAGGGAGCAACCTACAATGAGCAGTTCTTC.

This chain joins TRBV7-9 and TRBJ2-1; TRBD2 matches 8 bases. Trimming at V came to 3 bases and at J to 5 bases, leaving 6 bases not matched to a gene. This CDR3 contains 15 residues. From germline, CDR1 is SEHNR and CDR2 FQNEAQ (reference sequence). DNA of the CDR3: TGTGCCAGCAGCTTCGGGGGGGTTTGGAACAATGAGCAGTTCTTC. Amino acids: CASSFGGVWNNEQFF.

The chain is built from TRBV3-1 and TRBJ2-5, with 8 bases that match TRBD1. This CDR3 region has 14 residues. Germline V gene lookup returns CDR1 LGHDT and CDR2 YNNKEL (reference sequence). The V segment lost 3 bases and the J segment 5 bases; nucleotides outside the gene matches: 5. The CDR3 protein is CASSHRGLGETQYF. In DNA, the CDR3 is TGTGCCAGCAGCCACAGGGGGCTGGGCGAGACCCAGTACTTC.

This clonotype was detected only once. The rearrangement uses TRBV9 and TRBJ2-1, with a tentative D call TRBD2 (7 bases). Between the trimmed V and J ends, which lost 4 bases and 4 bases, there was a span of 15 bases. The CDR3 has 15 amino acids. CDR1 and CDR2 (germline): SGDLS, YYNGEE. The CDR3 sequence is CASSTRGGGYNEQFF. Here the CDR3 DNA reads TGTGCCAGCAGCACTCGAGGGGGGGGATACAATGAGCAGTTCTTC. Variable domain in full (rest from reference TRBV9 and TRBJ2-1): DSGVTQTPKHLITATGQRVTLRCSPRSGDLSVYWYQQSLDQGLQFLIQYYNGEERAKGNILERFSAQQFPDLHSELNLSSLELGDSALYFCASSTRGGGYNEQFFGPGTRLTVL.

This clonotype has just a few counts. This chain's CDR3 is CATGSDYTEAFF. The CDR3 bases are TGTGCCACGGGGTCGGATTACACTGAAGCTTTCTTT. The chain combines TRBV30 with TRBJ1-1; D not resolved. The V gene's germline CDR1 is GTSNPN and CDR2 SVGIG (reference sequence). V lost 8 bases, J lost 3 bases, and 13 bases lay in between. CDR3 length: 12 amino acids.

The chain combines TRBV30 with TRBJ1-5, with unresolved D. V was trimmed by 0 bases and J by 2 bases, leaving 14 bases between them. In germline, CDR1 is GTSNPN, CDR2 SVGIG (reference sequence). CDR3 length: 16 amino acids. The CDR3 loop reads CAWSVSAGIGNQPQHF. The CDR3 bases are TGTGCCTGGAGTGTATCAGCGGGCATCGGCAATCAGCCCCAGCATTTT.

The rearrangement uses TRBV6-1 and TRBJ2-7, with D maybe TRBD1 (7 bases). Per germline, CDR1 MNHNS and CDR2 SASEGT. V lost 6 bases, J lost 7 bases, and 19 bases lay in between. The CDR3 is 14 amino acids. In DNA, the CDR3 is TGTGCCAGCAGCCTCAGGACAGGCGCGGGGGAGCAGTACTTC. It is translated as CASSLRTGAGEQYF.

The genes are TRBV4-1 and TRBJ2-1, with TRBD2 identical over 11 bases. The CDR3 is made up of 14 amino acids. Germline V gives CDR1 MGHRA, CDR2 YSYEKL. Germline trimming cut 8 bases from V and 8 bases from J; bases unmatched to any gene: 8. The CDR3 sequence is CASGAGLAAHEQFF. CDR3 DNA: TGCGCCAGCGGGGCGGGACTAGCGGCTCATGAGCAGTTCTTC.

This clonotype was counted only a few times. The CDR3 region has the DNA TGTGCCACCGGACCTCTGGGACAAGGGAACACCGGGGAGCTGTTTTTT. It encodes CATGPLGQGNTGELFF. V usage is TRBV24-1 and J usage is TRBJ2-2; maybe TRBD1 (6 bases). The V gene's germline CDR1 is KGHDR and CDR2 SFDVKD. The CDR3 is 16 residues long. V lost 9 bases to trimming and J lost 1 base, with 17 bases between them.

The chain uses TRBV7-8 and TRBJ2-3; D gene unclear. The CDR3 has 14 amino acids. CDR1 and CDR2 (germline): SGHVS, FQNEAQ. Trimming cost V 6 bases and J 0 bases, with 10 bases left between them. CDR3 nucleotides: TGTGCCAGCAGAAAGAGTGCTAGCACAGATACGCAGTATTTT. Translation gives CASRKSASTDTQYF.

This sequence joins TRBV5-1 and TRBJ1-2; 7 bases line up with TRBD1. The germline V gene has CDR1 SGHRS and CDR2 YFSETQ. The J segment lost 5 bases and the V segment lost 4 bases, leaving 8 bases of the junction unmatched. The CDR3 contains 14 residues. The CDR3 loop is CASSPTGEAYGYTF. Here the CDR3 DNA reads TGCGCCAGCAGCCCAACAGGGGAAGCTTATGGCTACACCTTC.

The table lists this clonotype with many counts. CDR3 DNA sequence: TGTGCCAGCAGCCAAGATCTGGCAGGAAAGGGACAACAAGAGACCCAGTACTTC. Amino acid sequence: CASSQDLAGKGQQETQYF. The V call is TRBV4-2, the J call TRBJ2-5; possible D gene TRBD1, 6 bases. The CDR3 is 18 residues long. In germline, CDR1 is LGHNA, CDR2 YNFKEQ. Trimming left V 0 bases short and J 2 bases short, with 19 bases between.

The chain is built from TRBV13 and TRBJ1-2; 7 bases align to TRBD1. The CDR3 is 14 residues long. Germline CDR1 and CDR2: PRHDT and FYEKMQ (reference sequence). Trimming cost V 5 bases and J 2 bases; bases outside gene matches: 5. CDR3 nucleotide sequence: TGTGCCAGCAGCCCCCGGGACAGCAACTATGGCTACACCTTC. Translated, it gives CASSPRDSNYGYTF.

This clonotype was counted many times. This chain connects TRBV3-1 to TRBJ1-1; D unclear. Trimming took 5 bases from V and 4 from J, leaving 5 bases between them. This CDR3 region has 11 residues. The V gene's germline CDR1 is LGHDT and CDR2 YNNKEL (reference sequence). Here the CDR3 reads CASSESTEAFF. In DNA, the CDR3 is TGTGCCAGCAGCGAGTCCACTGAAGCTTTCTTT.

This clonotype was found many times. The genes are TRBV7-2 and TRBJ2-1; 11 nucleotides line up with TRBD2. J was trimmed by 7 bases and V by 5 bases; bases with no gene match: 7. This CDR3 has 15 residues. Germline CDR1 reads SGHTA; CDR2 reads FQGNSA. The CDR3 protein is CASSISGRALNEQFF. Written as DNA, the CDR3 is TGTGCCAGCAGCATTAGCGGGAGGGCCCTGAATGAGCAGTTCTTC. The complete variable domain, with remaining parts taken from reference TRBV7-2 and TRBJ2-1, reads GAGVSQSPSNKVTEKGKDVELRCDPISGHTALYWYRQSLGQGLEFLIYFQGNSAPDKSGLPSDRFSAERTGGSVSTLTIQRTQQEDSAVYLCASSISGRALNEQFFGPGTRLTVL.

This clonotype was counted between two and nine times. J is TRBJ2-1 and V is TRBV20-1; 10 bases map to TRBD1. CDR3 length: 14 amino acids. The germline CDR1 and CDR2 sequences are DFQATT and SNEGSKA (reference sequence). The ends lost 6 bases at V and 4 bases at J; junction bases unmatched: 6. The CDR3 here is CSAPRDRGYNEQFF. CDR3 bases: TGCAGTGCGCCCCGGGACAGGGGATACAATGAGCAGTTCTTC.

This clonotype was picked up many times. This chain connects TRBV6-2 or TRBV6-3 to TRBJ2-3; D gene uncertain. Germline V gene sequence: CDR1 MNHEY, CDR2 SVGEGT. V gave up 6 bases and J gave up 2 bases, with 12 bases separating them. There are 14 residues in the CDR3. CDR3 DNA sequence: TGTGCCAGCAGAAGAGCAAGGGTCACAGATACGCAGTATTTT. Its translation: CASRRARVTDTQYF.

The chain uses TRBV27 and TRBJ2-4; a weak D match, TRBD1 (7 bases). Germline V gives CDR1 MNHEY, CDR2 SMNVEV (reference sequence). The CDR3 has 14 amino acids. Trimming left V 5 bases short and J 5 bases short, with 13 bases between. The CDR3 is CASSGIRGENIQYF. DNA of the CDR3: TGTGCCAGCAGTGGGATCAGGGGGGAAAACATTCAGTACTTC.

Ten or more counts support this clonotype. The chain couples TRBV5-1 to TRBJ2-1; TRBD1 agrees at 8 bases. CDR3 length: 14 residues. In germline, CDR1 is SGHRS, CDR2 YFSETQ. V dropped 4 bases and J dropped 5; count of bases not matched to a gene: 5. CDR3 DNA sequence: TGCGCCAGCAGCCCCGGACAGGGTCACAATGAGCAGTTCTTC. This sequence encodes CASSPGQGHNEQFF.

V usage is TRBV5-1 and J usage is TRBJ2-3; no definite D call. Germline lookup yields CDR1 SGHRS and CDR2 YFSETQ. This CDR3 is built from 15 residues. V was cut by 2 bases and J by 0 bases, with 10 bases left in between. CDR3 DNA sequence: TGCGCCAGCAGCTTAGGGTCGGCTAGCACAGATACGCAGTATTTT. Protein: CASSLGSASTDTQYF.

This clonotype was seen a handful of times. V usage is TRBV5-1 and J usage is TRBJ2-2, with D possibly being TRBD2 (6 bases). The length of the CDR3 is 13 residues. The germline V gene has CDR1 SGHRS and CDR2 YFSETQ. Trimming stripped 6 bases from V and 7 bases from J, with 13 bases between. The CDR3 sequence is CASKLGGIGELFF. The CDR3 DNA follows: TGCGCCAGCAAGCTAGGAGGGATCGGGGAGCTGTTTTTT.

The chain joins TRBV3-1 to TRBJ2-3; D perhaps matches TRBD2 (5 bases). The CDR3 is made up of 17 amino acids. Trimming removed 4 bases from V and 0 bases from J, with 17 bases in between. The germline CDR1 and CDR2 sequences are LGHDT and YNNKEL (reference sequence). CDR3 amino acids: CASSLNLASTSTDTQYF. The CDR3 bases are TGTGCCAGCAGCCTCAATCTAGCTTCTACCAGCACAGATACGCAGTATTTT.

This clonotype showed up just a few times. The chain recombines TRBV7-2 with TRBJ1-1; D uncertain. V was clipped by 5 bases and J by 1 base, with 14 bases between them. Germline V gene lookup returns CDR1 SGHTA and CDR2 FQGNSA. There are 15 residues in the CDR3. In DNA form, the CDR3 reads TGTGCCAGCAGCCCAAACACAGTAGGGAACACTGAAGCTTTCTTT. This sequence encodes CASSPNTVGNTEAFF.

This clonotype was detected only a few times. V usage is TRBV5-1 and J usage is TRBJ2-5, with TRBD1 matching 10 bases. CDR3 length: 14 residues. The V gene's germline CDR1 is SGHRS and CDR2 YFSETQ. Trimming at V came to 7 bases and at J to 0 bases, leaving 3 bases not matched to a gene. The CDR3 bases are TGCGCCAGCGGGGGACAGGGGTACCAAGAGACCCAGTACTTC. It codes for CASGGQGYQETQYF.

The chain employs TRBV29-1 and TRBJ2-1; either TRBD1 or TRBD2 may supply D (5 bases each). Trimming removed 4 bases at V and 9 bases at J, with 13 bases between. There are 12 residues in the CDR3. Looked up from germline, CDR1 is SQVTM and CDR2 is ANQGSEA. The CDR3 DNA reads TGCAGCGTTGTATCCTACGGGGCTGAGCAGTTCTTC. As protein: CSVVSYGAEQFF.

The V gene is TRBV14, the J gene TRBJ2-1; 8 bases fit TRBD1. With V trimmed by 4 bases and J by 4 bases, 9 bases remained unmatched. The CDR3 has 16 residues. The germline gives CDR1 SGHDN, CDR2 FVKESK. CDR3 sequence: CASSRRDRMGYNEQFF. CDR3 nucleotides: TGTGCCAGCAGCCGTCGGGACAGGATGGGTTACAATGAGCAGTTCTTC.